A single count supports the clone carrying this T cell receptor (beta chain). Its antigen remains unknown. Sequencing was performed with immunoSEQ multiplex PCR; in TCRdb, only in-frame clones are kept and a portion is missing. The sample contains about 57,000 clones, less than 80% of which appear only once. These data are taken from a study of memory CD4+ T cells and cytomegalovirus serostatus. Study information: Of the healthy Belgian adults, 9 were CMV seropositive and about two dozen seronegative. Findings of the study overall: Each of 67 CMV-associated TCRbeta sequences occurred in one to five individuals.

Single viable CD3+CD4+CD8-CD45RO+ cells were sorted as the memory CD4+ T cells. The CDR3 loop spans 13 amino acids. V lost 0 bases, J lost 4 bases, and 5 bases lay in between. Germline V lookup: CDR1 SGHVS, CDR2 FQNEAQ. The chain links TRBV7-8 to TRBJ2-3; D gene unclear. The sequence was obtained from an adult in good health and CMV-seronegative. Sequencing was done on a sample of memory CD4+ T cells from blood. The CDR3 DNA is TGTGCCAGCAGCTTAGCCTGGCCAGATACGCAGTATTTT. Its translation is CASSLAWPDTQYF.